The text below deals with one T cell receptor (beta chain). The antigen is undetermined. Noted time point: baseline pretreatment blood. The treatment is: 15 Gy SBRT to primary tumor, nephrectomy 4 weeks later. Measured with immunoSEQ multiplex PCR; TCRdb has only the in-frame clones, and not every one. The table includes some 100,000 clones, 70% to 85% detected once. This sample was taken from a study of radiation and T cells in renal cell carcinoma. Overall study results and limits: Top tumor clonotypes rose in blood 2 weeks post-radiation, then contracted. No pretreatment tumor biopsies were available for baseline clonotypes.

J was trimmed by 9 bases and V by 2 bases; bases with no gene match: 6. This CDR3 is built from 14 residues. Germline V lookup: CDR1 SGHRS, CDR2 YFSETQ. This sequence was found in a man aged 60-69 years with renal cell carcinoma. Source: blood, taken from a patient whose treatment included radiotherapy and nephrectomy. The chain combines TRBV5-1 with TRBJ2-1, with 9 nucleotides matching TRBD2. The CDR3 DNA is TGCGCCAGCAGCTTTGCGGGAGGGCCGGGTGAGCAGTTCTTC. Its protein is CASSFAGGPGEQFF.